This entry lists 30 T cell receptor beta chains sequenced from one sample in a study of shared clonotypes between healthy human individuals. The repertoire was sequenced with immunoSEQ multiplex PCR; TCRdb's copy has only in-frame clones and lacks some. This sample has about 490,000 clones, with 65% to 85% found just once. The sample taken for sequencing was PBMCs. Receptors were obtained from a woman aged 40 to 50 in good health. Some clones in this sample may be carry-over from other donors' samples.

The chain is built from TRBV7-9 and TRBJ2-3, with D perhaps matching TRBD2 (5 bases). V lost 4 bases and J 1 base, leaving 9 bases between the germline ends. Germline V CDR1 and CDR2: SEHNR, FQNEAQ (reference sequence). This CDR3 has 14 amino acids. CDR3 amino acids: CASSYGAGTDTQYF. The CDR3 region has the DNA TGTGCCAGCAGCTATGGAGCGGGCACAGATACGCAGTATTTT.

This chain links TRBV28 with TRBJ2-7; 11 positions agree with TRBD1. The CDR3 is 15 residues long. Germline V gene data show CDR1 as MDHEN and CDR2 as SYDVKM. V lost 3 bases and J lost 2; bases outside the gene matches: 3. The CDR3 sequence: CASSFWDRGAYEQYF. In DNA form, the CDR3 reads TGTGCCAGCAGTTTTTGGGACAGGGGGGCCTACGAGCAGTACTTC.

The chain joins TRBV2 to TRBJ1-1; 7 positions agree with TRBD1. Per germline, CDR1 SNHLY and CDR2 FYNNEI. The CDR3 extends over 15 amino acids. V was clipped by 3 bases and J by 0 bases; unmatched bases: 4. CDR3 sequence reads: CASSDRQGMNTEAFF. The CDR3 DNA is TGTGCCAGCAGTGATAGACAGGGAATGAACACTGAAGCTTTCTTT.

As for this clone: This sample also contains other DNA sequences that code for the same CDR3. The CDR3 region has the DNA TGTGCCAGCAGCTTATCGGGAGGGCCCTACGAGCAGTACTTC. Its translation is CASSLSGGPYEQYF. The chain links TRBV7-2 to TRBJ2-7, with TRBD2 matching over 8 bases. Germline CDR1 reads SGHTA; CDR2 reads FQGNSA. The trim removed 2 bases at V and 2 bases at J, leaving 2 bases unmatched. The CDR3 is 14 amino acids.

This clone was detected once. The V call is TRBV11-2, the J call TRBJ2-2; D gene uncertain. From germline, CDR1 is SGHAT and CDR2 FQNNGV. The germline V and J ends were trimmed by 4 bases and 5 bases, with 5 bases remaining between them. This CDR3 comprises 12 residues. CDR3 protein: CASSSSTGELFF. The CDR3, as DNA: TGTGCCAGCAGCTCCAGTACCGGGGAGCTGTTTTTT.

CDR3 loop: CASSFSGRSTDTQYF. CDR3 nucleotides: TGCGCCAGCAGCTTTAGCGGGAGGTCGACAGATACGCAGTATTTT. The chain carries TRBV5-1 and TRBJ2-3; 10 bases agree with TRBD2. Trimming took 2 bases from V and 3 from J; bases not matched to a gene: 3. CDR3 length equals 15 residues. CDR1 SGHRS and CDR2 YFSETQ come from the germline V gene. Supplemented by reference TRBV5-1 and TRBJ2-3, the full variable domain reads KAGVTQTPRYLIKTRGQQVTLSCSPISGHRSVSWYQQTPGQGLQFLFEYFSETQRNKGNFPGRFSGRQFSNSRSEMNVSTLELGDSALYLCASSFSGRSTDTQYFGPGTRLTVL.

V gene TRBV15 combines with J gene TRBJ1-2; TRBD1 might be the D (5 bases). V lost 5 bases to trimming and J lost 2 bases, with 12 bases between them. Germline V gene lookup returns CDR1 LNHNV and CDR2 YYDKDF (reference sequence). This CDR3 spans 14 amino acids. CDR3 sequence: CATSRGFSNYGYTF. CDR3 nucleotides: TGTGCCACCAGCCGGGGGTTTTCCAACTATGGCTACACCTTC.

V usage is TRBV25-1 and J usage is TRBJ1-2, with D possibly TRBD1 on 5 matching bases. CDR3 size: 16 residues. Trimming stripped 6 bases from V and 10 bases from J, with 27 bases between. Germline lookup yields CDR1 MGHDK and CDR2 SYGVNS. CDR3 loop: CASSRQRLNPLDLYTF. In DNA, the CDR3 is TGTGCCAGCAGCAGACAGAGACTAAATCCCTTGGACCTCTACACCTTC.

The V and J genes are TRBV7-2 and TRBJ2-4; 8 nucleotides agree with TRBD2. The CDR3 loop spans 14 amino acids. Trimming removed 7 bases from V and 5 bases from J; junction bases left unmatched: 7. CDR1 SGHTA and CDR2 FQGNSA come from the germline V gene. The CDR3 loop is CASTRGGTENIQYF. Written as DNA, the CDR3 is TGTGCCAGCACCCGGGGGGGGACGGAAAACATTCAGTACTTC.

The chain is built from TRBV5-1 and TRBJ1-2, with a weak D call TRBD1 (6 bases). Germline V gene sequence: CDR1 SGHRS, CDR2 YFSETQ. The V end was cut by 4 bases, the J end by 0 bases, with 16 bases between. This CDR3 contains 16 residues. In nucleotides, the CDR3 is TGCGCCAGCAGCCTATCGACAGGTACTTCTAACTATGGCTACACCTTC. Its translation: CASSLSTGTSNYGYTF.

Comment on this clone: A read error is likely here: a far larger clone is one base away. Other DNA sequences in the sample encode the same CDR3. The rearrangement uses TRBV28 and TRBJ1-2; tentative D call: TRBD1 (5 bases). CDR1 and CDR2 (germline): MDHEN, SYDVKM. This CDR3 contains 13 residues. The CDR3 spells CATSIRQLYGYTF. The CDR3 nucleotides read TGTGCAACCAGCATCCGACAGCTCTATGGCTACACCTTC.

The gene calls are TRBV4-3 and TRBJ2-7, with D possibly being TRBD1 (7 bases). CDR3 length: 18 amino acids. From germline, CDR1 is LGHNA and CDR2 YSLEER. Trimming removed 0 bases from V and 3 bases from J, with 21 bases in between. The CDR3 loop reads CASSQDPPGPGGIYEQYF. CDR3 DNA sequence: TGCGCCAGCAGCCAAGATCCCCCTGGGCCAGGGGGGATCTACGAGCAGTACTTC.

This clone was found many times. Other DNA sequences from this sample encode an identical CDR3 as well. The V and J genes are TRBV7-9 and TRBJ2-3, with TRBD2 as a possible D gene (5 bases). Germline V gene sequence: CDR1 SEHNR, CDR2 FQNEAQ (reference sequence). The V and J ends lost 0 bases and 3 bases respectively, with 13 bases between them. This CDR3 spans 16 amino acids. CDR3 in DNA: TGTGCCAGCAGCTTAGCCCTAGCCTTGAGTACAGATACGCAGTATTTT. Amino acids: CASSLALALSTDTQYF.

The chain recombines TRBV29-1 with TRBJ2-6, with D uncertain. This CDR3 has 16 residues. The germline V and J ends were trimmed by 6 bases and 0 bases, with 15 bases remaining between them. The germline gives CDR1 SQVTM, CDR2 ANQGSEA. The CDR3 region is CSVKAGPNSGANVLTF. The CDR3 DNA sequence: TGCAGCGTAAAGGCAGGACCCAACTCTGGGGCCAACGTCCTGACTTTC.

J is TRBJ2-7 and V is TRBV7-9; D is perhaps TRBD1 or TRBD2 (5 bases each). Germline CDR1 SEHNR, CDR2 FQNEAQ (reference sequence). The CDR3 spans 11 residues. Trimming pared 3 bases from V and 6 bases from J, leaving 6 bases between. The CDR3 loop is CASSFGGEQYF. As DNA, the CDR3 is TGTGCCAGCAGCTTTGGGGGCGAGCAGTACTTC.

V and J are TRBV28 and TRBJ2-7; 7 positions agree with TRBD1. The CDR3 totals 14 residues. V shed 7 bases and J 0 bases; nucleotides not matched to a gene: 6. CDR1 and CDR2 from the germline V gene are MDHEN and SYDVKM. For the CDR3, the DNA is TGTGCCAGCACCTCAGGGGACAGCTCCTACGAGCAGTACTTC. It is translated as CASTSGDSSYEQYF.

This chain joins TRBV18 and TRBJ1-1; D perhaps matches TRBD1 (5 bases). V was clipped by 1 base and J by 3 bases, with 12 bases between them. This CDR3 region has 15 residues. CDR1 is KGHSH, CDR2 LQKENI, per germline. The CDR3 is CASSPLQGSDTEAFF. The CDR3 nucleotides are TGTGCCAGCTCACCACTCCAGGGCTCGGACACTGAAGCTTTCTTT.

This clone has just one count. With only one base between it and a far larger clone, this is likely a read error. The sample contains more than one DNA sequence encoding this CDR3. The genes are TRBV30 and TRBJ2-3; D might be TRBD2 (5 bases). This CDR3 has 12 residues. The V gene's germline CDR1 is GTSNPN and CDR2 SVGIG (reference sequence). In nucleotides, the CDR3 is TGCGCCTGGAGTATGGGAGCAGATACGCAGTATTTT. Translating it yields CAWSMGADTQYF.

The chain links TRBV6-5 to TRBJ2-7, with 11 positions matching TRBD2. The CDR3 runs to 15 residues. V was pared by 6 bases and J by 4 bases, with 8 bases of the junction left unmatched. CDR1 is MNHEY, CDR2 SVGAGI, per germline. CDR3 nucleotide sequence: TGTGCCAGCAGCCCTACTAGCGGGAGTGGGTACGAGCAGTACTTC. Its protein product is CASSPTSGSGYEQYF.

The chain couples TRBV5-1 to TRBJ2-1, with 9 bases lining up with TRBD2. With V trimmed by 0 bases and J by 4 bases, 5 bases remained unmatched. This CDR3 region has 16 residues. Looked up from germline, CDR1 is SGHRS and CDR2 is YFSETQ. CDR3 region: CASSLAAGGAYNEQFF. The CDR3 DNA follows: TGCGCCAGCAGCTTGGCAGCGGGAGGTGCGTACAATGAGCAGTTCTTC. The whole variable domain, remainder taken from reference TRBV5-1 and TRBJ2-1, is KAGVTQTPRYLIKTRGQQVTLSCSPISGHRSVSWYQQTPGQGLQFLFEYFSETQRNKGNFPGRFSGRQFSNSRSEMNVSTLELGDSALYLCASSLAAGGAYNEQFFGPGTRLTVL.

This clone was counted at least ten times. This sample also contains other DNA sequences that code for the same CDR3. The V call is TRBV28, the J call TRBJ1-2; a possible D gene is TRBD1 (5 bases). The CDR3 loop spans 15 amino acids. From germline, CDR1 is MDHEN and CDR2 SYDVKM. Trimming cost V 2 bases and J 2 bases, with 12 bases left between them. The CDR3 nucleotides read TGTGCCAGCAGTTTAGGTCGGGGCGTAAACTATGGCTACACCTTC. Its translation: CASSLGRGVNYGYTF.

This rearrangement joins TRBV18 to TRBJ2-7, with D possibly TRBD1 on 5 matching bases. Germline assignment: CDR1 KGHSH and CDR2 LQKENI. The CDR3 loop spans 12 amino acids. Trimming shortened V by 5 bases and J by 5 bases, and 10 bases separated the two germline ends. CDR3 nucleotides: TGTGCCAGCTCAGCCCTAGGGGACGAGCAGTACTTC. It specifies CASSALGDEQYF.

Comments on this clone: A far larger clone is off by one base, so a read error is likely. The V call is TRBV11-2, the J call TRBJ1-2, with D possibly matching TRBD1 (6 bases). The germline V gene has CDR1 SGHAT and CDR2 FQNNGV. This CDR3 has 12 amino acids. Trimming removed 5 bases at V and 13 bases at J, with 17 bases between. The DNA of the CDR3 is TGTGCCAGCAGCCTGTACAGGGAGGTATGCACCTTC. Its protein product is CASSLYREVCTF.

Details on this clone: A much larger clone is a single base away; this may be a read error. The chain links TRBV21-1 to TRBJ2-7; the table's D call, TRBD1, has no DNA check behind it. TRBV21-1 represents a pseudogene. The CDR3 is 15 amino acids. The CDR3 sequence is CASSNPLAGTYGQYF. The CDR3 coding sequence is TGTGCCAGCAGCAATCCCCTGGCAGGCACCTACGGGCAGTACTTC.

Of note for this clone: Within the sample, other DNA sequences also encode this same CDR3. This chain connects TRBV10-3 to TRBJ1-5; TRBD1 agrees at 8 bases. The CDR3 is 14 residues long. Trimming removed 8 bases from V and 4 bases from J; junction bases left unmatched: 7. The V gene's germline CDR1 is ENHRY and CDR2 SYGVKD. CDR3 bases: TGTGCCATCGCCGGACAGGGTAGTAATCAGCCCCAGCATTTT. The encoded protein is CAIAGQGSNQPQHF.

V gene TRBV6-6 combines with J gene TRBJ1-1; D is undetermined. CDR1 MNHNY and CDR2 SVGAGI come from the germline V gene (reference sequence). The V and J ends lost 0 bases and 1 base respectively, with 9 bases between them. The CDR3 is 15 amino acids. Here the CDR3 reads CASSYSAQPNTEAFF. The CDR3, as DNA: TGTGCCAGCAGTTACTCGGCACAGCCGAACACTGAAGCTTTCTTT.

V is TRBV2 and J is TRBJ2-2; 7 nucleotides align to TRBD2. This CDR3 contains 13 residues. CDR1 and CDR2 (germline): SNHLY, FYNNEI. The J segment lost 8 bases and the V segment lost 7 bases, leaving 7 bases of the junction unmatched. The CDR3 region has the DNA TGTGCCAGCATAGAGCGGGATGGGGGGGAGCTGTTTTTT. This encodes CASIERDGGELFF.

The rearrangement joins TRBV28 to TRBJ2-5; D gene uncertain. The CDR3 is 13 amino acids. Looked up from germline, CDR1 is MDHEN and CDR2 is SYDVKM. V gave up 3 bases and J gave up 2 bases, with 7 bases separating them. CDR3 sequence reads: CASSLRWQETQYF. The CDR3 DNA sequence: TGTGCCAGCAGTTTGAGGTGGCAAGAGACCCAGTACTTC.

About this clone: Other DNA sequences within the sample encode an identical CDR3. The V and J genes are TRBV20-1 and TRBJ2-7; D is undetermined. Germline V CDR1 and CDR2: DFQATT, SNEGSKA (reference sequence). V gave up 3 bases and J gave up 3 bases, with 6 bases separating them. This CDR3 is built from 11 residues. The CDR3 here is CSARSNYEQYF. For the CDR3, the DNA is TGCAGTGCTAGGAGTAACTACGAGCAGTACTTC.

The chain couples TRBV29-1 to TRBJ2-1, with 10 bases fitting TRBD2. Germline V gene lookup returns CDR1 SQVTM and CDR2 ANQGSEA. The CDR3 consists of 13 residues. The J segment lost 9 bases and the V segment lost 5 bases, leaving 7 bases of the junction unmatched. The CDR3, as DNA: TGCAGCGTTCCGGGACTAGCGTCATTTGAGCAGTTCTTC. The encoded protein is CSVPGLASFEQFF.